This T cell receptor (beta chain) was identified during a study of OX40 agonist ivuxolimab in advanced cancers. Study-wide results and caveats: Clones of CD4+ and CD8+ blood T cells grew by week 6 at doses of 0.1 to 3.0 mg/kg.

On this clone itself: Its antigen is undetermined.

Produced via immunoSEQ multiplex PCR; TCRdb's table is partial and in-frame only. The data show about 53,000 clones, over 75% seen once. CDR3 length: 18 residues. The V gene's germline CDR1 is SGHAT and CDR2 FQDESV (reference sequence). The junction had 14 bases not matched to a gene; V was cut back by 4 bases and J by 5 bases. The J gene is TRBJ2-2, the V gene TRBV11-1; 9 nucleotides line up with TRBD2. This sample comprised CD4+ or CD8+ T cells sorted from blood, obtained in a trial of the OX40 agonist ivuxolimab. The origin of this receptor is an adult with an advanced solid tumor such as melanoma, head and neck, liver or kidney cancer. For the CDR3, the DNA is TGTGCCAGCAGCTCCATGATAGCGGGAGATTATAATACCGGGGAGCTGTTTTTT. Its translation is CASSSMIAGDYNTGELFF.